This T cell receptor beta chain appears in the sequencing data of a study of human T cells and chemical hapten exposure. In TCRdb, the RACE reads were re-called with MiXCR into one record per CDR3 protein. The table has approximately 370,000 distinct CDR3 sequences, around 5.5% seen once; the top ten hold over 6.5%. Time point specified: pre-sensitization, week 0. The sample's treatment: therapeutic diphenylcyclopropenone sensitization with weekly scalp DPC. In its sample, this clonotype was seen many times. This CDR3 is built from 12 residues. Looked up from germline, CDR1 is SEHNR and CDR2 is FQNEAQ (reference sequence). V lost 5 bases, J lost 7 bases, and 5 bases stayed unmatched.

The specimen was whole blood, collected in connection with sensitization to the hapten diphenylcyclopropenone (DPC). The source of this sequence is a woman under 30 with alopecia areata. Some clones in this sample may be carry-over from other donors' samples. The chain is built from TRBV7-9 and TRBJ2-7; 7 bases are a match to TRBD2. This CDR3 reads CASSPQRGEQYF. The DNA of the CDR3 is TGTGCCAGCAGCCCCCAGCGGGGTGAGCAGTACTTC.